The sequence of this T cell receptor (beta chain) was determined in a study of CD8 T cells in ankylosing spondylitis. Study-level results: A motif in TCR beta, a set of several highly homologous variants, appeared characteristic of ankylosing spondylitis blood.

TCRdb processed the 5' RACE reads anew with MiXCR; each CDR3 protein has one entry. In the table there are more than 600,000 distinct CDR3 sequences, around 19% of which are singletons. In regard to this clonotype: The antigen is unknown.

The CDR3 extends over 15 amino acids. CDR1 and CDR2 (germline): MGHRA, YSYEKL. The V and J ends lost 1 base and 4 bases, in that order; junction bases with no gene match: 3. The source material was blood, either unsorted or a sorted T cell fraction (not recorded which). This rearrangement joins TRBV4-1 to TRBJ2-2; TRBD1 matches at 7 bases. The sequence came from a male donor with ankylosing spondylitis. The CDR3 loop reads CASSQATGFTGELFF. The CDR3 DNA follows: TGCGCCAGCAGCCAAGCGACAGGGTTCACCGGGGAGCTGTTTTTT.